A selection of T cell receptor beta chains follows, all from one sample in a study of T cell changes during pregnancy in multiple sclerosis. Assay used: immunoSEQ multiplex PCR; TCRdb lists only in-frame clones, some missing. The table has approximately 92,000 clones, 80% to 95% seen once. Source: peripheral blood, taken after pregnancy. The origin of the receptors is a female donor with multiple sclerosis, enrolled in a pregnancy study. CDR3s include the opening cysteine and the closing phenylalanine or tryptophan. Fields, in order: V gene, clone size, D gene, CDR3 length, J gene, CDR3 protein, CDR3 DNA. A D gene is named only where the DNA matches it firmly. Clone size appears in some rows only: once, few, many, or a class for an expanded clone.

>TRBV18|NA|NA|15|TRBJ2-7
CASSPNVMGTNEQYF
TGTGCCAGCTCACCAAACGTAATGGGGACAAACGAGCAGTACTTC
>TRBV29-1|once|TRBD2|15|TRBJ2-1
CSARELAVSYNEQFF
TGCAGCGCTCGGGAACTAGCGGTGTCCTACAATGAGCAGTTCTTC
>TRBV5-5|NA|NA|17|TRBJ2-2
CASSLVGTRVNTGELFF
TGTGCCAGCAGCTTGGTCGGGACAAGGGTGAACACCGGGGAGCTGTTTTTT
>TRBV30|NA|TRBD1|13|TRBJ1-2
CAWSLTGTHGYTF
TGTGCCTGGAGTTTGACAGGGACCCATGGCTACACCTTC
>TRBV11-1|NA|NA|12|TRBJ2-7
CASSSLRVEQYF
TGTGCCAGCAGCTCCCTACGGGTCGAGCAGTACTTC
>TRBV4-1|NA|TRBD2|17|TRBJ2-5
CASSQDPSGSRGETQYF
TGCGCCAGCAGCCAAGACCCTAGCGGGAGTCGGGGAGAGACCCAGTACTTC
>TRBV11-2|NA|TRBD1|13|TRBJ1-2
CASSLGQDYGYTF
TGTGCCAGCAGCTTGGGACAGGACTATGGCTACACCTTC
>TRBV5-1|NA|TRBD2|15|TRBJ2-7
CASSLAGGISGEQYF
TGCGCCAGCAGCTTGGCGGGGGGGATCTCTGGAGAGCAGTACTTC
>TRBV27|NA|NA|13|TRBJ2-1
CASSSYPGNEQFF
TGTGCCAGCAGTTCCTACCCGGGTAATGAGCAGTTCTTC
>TRBV10-2|NA|TRBD2|20|TRBJ2-3
CASSDTGTSGSKWVTDTQYF
TGCGCCAGCAGTGATACCGGGACTAGCGGGAGTAAATGGGTCACAGATACGCAGTATTTT
>TRBV10-3|NA|TRBD2|18|TRBJ2-1
CAISSGTSGTTSYNEQFF
TGTGCCATCAGTTCCGGGACTAGCGGGACTACCTCCTACAATGAGCAGTTCTTC
>TRBV28|NA|NA|14|TRBJ1-1
CASSLERGSGEAFF
TGTGCCAGCAGCCTAGAAAGAGGGTCCGGTGAAGCTTTCTTT
>TRBV6-1|NA|NA|15|TRBJ2-1
CASSEGIADYNEQFF
TGTGCCAGCAGTGAAGGGATAGCGGACTACAATGAGCAGTTCTTC
>TRBV6-4|once|TRBD1|17|TRBJ2-3
CASSDSAGTGGADTQYF
TGTGCCAGCAGTGACTCGGCCGGGACAGGGGGCGCAGATACGCAGTATTTT
>TRBV10-3|NA|NA|15|TRBJ1-1
CAISESAGGNTEAFF
TGTGCCATCAGTGAGTCGGCGGGGGGGAACACTGAAGCTTTCTTT
>TRBV19|NA|NA|14|TRBJ2-7
CASNPQGRSYEQYF
TGTGCCAGTAACCCCCAGGGTAGATCCTACGAGCAGTACTTC
>TRBV4-2|NA|NA|17|TRBJ2-1
CASSQARGGTAYNEQFF
TGTGCCAGCAGCCAAGCCCGAGGCGGGACAGCGTACAATGAGCAGTTCTTC
>TRBV14|once|NA|15|TRBJ2-3
CASSQDGGGTDTQYF
TGTGCCAGCAGCCAAGATGGCGGAGGGACAGATACGCAGTATTTT
>TRBV5-1|NA|NA|13|TRBJ2-7
CASSAGISYEQYF
TGCGCCAGCAGCGCCGGGATCTCCTACGAGCAGTACTTC
>TRBV5-8|few|TRBD2|15|TRBJ2-1
CASSLTSVAYNEQFF
TGTGCCAGCAGCTTGACTAGCGTGGCCTACAATGAGCAGTTCTTC
>TRBV28|NA|NA|12|TRBJ1-5
CASSLLGQPQHF
TGTGCCAGCAGTTTATTGGGCCAGCCCCAGCATTTT
>TRBV30|NA|NA|17|TRBJ1-6
CAWKSEGSSSYNSPLHF
TGTGCCTGGAAGTCGGAGGGGAGTAGCTCCTATAATTCACCCCTCCACTTT
>TRBV27|NA|NA|14|TRBJ2-1
CASSPRILYNEQFF
TGTGCCAGCAGTCCCCGTATACTCTACAATGAGCAGTTCTTC
>TRBV15|NA|NA|14|TRBJ1-2
CATSRDDNFYGYTF
TGTGCCACCAGCAGAGATGACAACTTTTATGGCTACACCTTC
>TRBV28|NA|TRBD1|14|TRBJ1-2
CASSFGAGGYGYTF
TGTGCCAGCAGTTTTGGGGCAGGGGGATATGGCTACACCTTC
>TRBV28|NA|NA|11|TRBJ1-5
CASSLGTPQHF
TGTGCCAGCAGTTTAGGTACACCCCAGCATTTT
>TRBV27|NA|TRBD1|17|TRBJ1-1
CASSLSLTGMRNTEAFF
TGTGCCAGCAGTTTATCTCTGACAGGGATGAGGAACACTGAAGCTTTCTTT
>TRBV30|few|NA|13|TRBJ1-1
CAWSVLPNTEAFF
TGTGCCTGGAGTGTACTCCCCAACACTGAAGCTTTCTTT
>TRBV19|NA|NA|13|TRBJ2-7
CASASGVSYEQYF
TGTGCCAGTGCCTCCGGGGTCTCCTACGAGCAGTACTTC
>TRBV30|NA|NA|12|TRBJ2-7
CAWSTTGYEQYF
TGTGCCTGGAGTACAACAGGCTACGAGCAGTACTTC
>TRBV19|NA|NA|17|TRBJ1-5
CASSIDIRLYSNQPQHF
TGTGCCAGTAGTATAGATATCAGACTGTATAGCAATCAGCCCCAGCATTTT
>TRBV15|NA|NA|12|TRBJ1-2
CATGGANYGYTF
TGTGCCACCGGAGGGGCTAACTATGGCTACACCTTC
>TRBV11-2|NA|TRBD1|17|TRBJ2-2
CASSSFPGDRNTGELFF
TGTGCCAGCAGCTCTTTTCCAGGGGACAGGAACACCGGGGAGCTGTTTTTT
>TRBV6-1|once|TRBD2|17|TRBJ2-1
CASSEWRLAGKRNEQFF
TGTGCCAGCAGTGAATGGCGACTAGCGGGAAAGAGGAATGAGCAGTTCTTC
>TRBV10-3|NA|TRBD2|19|TRBJ2-1
CAISEWPSGGDVPYNEQFF
TGTGCCATCAGTGAGTGGCCTAGCGGGGGGGACGTCCCCTACAATGAGCAGTTCTTC
>TRBV30|NA|NA|13|TRBJ1-1
CAWSVQGVAEAFF
TGTGCCTGGAGTGTACAGGGTGTTGCTGAAGCTTTCTTT
>TRBV25-1|NA|NA|14|TRBJ1-1
CASSELGGGTEAFF
TGTGCCAGCAGTGAACTGGGGGGTGGCACTGAAGCTTTCTTT
>TRBV6-1|NA|NA|15|TRBJ1-2
CASSEKGYGFSGYTF
TGTGCCAGCAGTGAAAAGGGGTACGGGTTCTCGGGCTACACCTTC
>TRBV11-2|NA|TRBD2|15|TRBJ2-7
CASSSGTSTGSEQYF
TGTGCCAGCAGCTCCGGGACTAGCACAGGGTCCGAGCAGTACTTC
>TRBV11-3|NA|TRBD1|18|TRBJ2-2
CASSLGYWDRANTGELFF
TGTGCCAGCAGCTTAGGCTATTGGGACAGGGCTAACACCGGGGAGCTGTTTTTT
>TRBV29-1|NA|TRBD1|15|TRBJ1-2
CSVDRGQGASYGYTF
TGCAGCGTTGATCGCGGACAGGGGGCTAGCTATGGCTACACCTTC
>TRBV6-5|once|TRBD1|16|TRBJ2-7
CASSFLPGQGIYEQYF
TGTGCCAGCAGTTTCCTACCGGGACAGGGAATATACGAGCAGTACTTC
>TRBV6-5|NA|NA|12|TRBJ1-1
CASSYYGGEAFF
TGTGCCAGCAGTTACTACGGGGGTGAAGCTTTCTTT
>TRBV7-9|NA|NA|14|TRBJ1-4
CASSARVTNEKLFF
TGTGCCAGCAGTGCCAGGGTAACTAATGAAAAACTGTTTTTT
>TRBV15|NA|TRBD2|15|TRBJ2-7
CATSRGTSGAYEQYF
TGTGCCACCAGCAGAGGGACTAGCGGAGCCTACGAGCAGTACTTC
>TRBV19|NA|NA|12|TRBJ2-2
CASRTNTGELFF
TGTGCCAGTAGGACAAACACCGGGGAGCTGTTTTTT